This TCR beta chain was recorded in a study of blood T cell repertoires in COVID-19. Generated by immunoSEQ multiplex PCR, the TCRdb table keeps only in-frame clones and is missing some. The table has about 280,000 clones, approximately 85% seen once; the top ten hold 8% to 13%. The source material was peripheral blood. This receptor was obtained from a woman between 70 and 85 years old with acute or convalescent COVID-19.

CDR3 DNA: TGCGCCAGCAGCCAACTCGCGGGGGGCGGAGAGACCCAGTACTTC. This gives the protein CASSQLAGGGETQYF. The chain links TRBV4-1 to TRBJ2-5; 8 bases map to TRBD2. Germline V gene lookup returns CDR1 MGHRA and CDR2 YSYEKL. The CDR3 length is 15 residues. The ends lost 2 bases at V and 4 bases at J; junction bases unmatched: 6.